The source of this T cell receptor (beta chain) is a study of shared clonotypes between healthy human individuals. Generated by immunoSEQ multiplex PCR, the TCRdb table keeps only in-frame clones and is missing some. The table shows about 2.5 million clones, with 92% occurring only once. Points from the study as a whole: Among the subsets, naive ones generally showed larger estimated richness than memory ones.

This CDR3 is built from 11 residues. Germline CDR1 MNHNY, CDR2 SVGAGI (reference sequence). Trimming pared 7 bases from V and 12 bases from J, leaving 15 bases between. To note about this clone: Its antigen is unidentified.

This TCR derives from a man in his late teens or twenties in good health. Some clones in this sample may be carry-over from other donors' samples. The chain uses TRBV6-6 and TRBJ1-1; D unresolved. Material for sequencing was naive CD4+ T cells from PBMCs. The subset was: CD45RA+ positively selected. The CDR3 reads CASTGPGPTFF. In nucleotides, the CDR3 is TGTGCCAGCACCGGACCAGGCCCAACTTTCTTT.